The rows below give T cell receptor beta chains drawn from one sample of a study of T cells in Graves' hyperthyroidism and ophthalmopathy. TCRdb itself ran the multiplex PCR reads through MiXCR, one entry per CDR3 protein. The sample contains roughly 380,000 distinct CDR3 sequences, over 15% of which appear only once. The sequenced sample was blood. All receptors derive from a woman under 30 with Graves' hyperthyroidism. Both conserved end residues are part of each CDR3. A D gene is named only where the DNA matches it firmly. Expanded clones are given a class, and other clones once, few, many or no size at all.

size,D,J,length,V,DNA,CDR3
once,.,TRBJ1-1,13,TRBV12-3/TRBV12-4,TGTGCCAGCAGTTTAAGGGTGCCCCCTGGAGCTTTCTTT,CASSLRVPPGAFF
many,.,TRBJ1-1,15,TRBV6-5,TGTGCCAGCAGTTGGGGCCGCCCGGGGAACACTGAAGCTTTCTTT,CASSWGRPGNTEAFF
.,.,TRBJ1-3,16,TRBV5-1,TGCGCCAGCAGCTTGATGACCGGGGGGAGTGGAAACACCATATATTTT,CASSLMTGGSGNTIYF
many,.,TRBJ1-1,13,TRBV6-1,TGTGCCAGCAGTCAGGGACTAAACACTGAAGCTTTCTTT,CASSQGLNTEAFF
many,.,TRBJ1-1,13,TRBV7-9,TGTGCCAGCAGCTTATCCACAGACACTGAAGCTTTCTTT,CASSLSTDTEAFF
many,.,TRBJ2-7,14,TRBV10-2,TGCGCCAGCATGAACATAGGGAGCTCCTACGAGCAGTACTTC,CASMNIGSSYEQYF
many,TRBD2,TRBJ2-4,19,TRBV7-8,TGTGCCAGCAGCTTAGGGGCTAGCGGGGGAGCTAGAGCCAAAAACATTCAGTACTTC,CASSLGASGGARAKNIQYF
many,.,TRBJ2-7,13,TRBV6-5,TGTGCCAGCAGTTACTCGGTCAGGGACGAGCAGTACTTC,CASSYSVRDEQYF
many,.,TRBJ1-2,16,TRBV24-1,TGTGCCACCAGTGAGGGTGGCAGCATAAAGGGGGTTGACTACACCTTC,CATSEGGSIKGVDYTF
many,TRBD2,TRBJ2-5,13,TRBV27,TGTGCCAGCACCCCCGGGGGAGGACTAGTCCAGTACTTC,CASTPGGGLVQYF
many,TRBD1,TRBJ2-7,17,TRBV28,TGTGCCAGCAGTCCCGGCTTCCCGACAGGGGGCATATACGAGCAGTACTTC,CASSPGFPTGGIYEQYF
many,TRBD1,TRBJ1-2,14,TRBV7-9,TGTGCCAGCAGCCAGGACAGGACCGGGGTTAGGAGCACCTTC,CASSQDRTGVRSTF
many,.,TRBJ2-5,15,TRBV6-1,TGTGCCAGCAGTGAAAAGAGACAGAGCCAAGAGACCCAGTACTTC,CASSEKRQSQETQYF